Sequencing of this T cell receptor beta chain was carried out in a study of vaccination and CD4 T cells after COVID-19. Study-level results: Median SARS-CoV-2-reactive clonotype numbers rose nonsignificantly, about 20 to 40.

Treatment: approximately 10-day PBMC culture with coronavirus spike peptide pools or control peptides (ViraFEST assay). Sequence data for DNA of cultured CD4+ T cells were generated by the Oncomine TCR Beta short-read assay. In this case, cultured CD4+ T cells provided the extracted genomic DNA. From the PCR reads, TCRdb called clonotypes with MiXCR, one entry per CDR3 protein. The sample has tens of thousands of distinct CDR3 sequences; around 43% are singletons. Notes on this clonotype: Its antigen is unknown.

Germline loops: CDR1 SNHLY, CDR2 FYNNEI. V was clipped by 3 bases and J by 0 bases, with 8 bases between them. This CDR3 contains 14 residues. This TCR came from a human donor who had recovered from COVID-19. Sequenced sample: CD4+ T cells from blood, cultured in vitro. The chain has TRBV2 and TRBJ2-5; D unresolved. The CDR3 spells CASSDSEYQETQYF. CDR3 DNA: TGTGCCAGCAGTGACTCGGAATACCAAGAGACCCAGTACTTC.